The 11 T cell receptor beta chains in this list originate from one sample, sequenced in a study of blood T cell repertoires in COVID-19. Sequenced by immunoSEQ multiplex PCR; TCRdb stores in-frame clones only, minus some. The table lists about 150,000 clones, 81% of them singletons, with 6.5% to 8.5% in the top ten. Sequencing was done on a sample of peripheral blood. The receptors here all came from a human donor with acute or convalescent COVID-19. The donor label of this sample is uncertain.

V is TRBV5-4 and J is TRBJ2-1; perhaps TRBD1 as D (7 bases). V dropped 0 bases and J dropped 7 bases, with 14 bases sitting between them. The CDR3 length is 15 residues. CDR1 SGHNT and CDR2 YYREEE come from the germline V gene (reference sequence). This CDR3 is CASSLGGDSPNEQFF. In DNA form, the CDR3 reads TGTGCCAGCAGCTTGGGGGGGGACAGTCCGAATGAGCAGTTCTTC.

The V and J genes are TRBV29-1 and TRBJ2-1, with a possible D match to TRBD2 (5 bases). With 2 bases removed from V and 3 bases from J, the gap between germline ends came to 11 bases. Germline V gene lookup returns CDR1 SQVTM and CDR2 ANQGSEA. The CDR3 runs to 14 residues. The CDR3: CSVESMGSYNEQFF. The CDR3, as DNA: TGCAGCGTTGAATCAATGGGGAGCTACAATGAGCAGTTCTTC.

The rearrangement uses TRBV5-1 and TRBJ1-1, with 7 bases lining up with TRBD1. Germline V gives CDR1 SGHRS, CDR2 YFSETQ. V was pared by 2 bases and J by 1 base, with 5 bases of the junction left unmatched. This CDR3 is built from 15 residues. CDR3 residues: CASSLKGQKNTEAFF. CDR3 in DNA: TGCGCCAGCAGCTTAAAGGGACAGAAGAACACTGAAGCTTTCTTT.

This clone showed up just a few times. The V and J genes are TRBV2 and TRBJ1-5; 11 positions agree with TRBD1. CDR3 size: 14 residues. Germline V gene data show CDR1 as SNHLY and CDR2 as FYNNEI. With 8 bases clipped from V and 6 bases from J, the junction kept 6 bases outside the gene matches. CDR3 residues: CASRRDRGIQPQHF. For the CDR3, the DNA is TGTGCCAGCCGGAGGGACAGGGGGATTCAGCCCCAGCATTTT. Filled out from reference TRBV2 and TRBJ1-5, the complete variable domain reads EPEVTQTPSHQVTQMGQEVILRCVPISNHLYFYWYRQILGQKVEFLVSFYNNEISEKSEIFDDQFSVERPDGSNFTLKIRSTKLEDSAMYFCASRRDRGIQPQHFGDGTRLSIL.

A note on this clone: The same CDR3 arises from other DNA sequences in this sample as well. The chain joins TRBV6-2 or TRBV6-3 to TRBJ1-1; D gene uncertain. Trimming removed 5 bases at V and 1 base at J, with 11 bases between. From germline, CDR1 is MNHEY and CDR2 SVGEGT. The CDR3 loop spans 14 amino acids. The CDR3 region is CASSLFRKNTEAFF. In DNA form, the CDR3 reads TGTGCCAGCAGTCTCTTCAGGAAGAACACTGAAGCTTTCTTT.

The chain uses TRBV6-5 and TRBJ1-2; weak D call: TRBD1 (5 bases). V was trimmed by 7 bases and J by 6 bases, leaving 12 bases between them. This CDR3 is built from 12 residues. Germline loops: CDR1 MNHEY, CDR2 SVGAGI. DNA for the CDR3: TGTGCCAGCACCCCGGGGGGGGATGGCTACACCTTC. Protein: CASTPGGDGYTF.

This clone was seen only a few times. The chain recombines TRBV19 with TRBJ1-3; D gene uncertain. The CDR3 is 14 residues long. CDR1 and CDR2 (germline): LNHDA, SQIVND (reference sequence). Trimming cost V 6 bases and J 1 base, with 10 bases left between them. CDR3 sequence: CASSQDSSGNTIYF. The CDR3, as DNA: TGTGCCAGTAGCCAGGACTCTTCTGGAAACACCATATATTTT.

The chain uses TRBV6-5 and TRBJ2-5, with D possibly matching TRBD2 (6 bases). The CDR3 consists of 14 residues. Trimming stripped 11 bases from V and 5 bases from J, with 21 bases between. From germline, CDR1 is MNHEY and CDR2 SVGAGI. The CDR3 sequence: CAAQGLGGGETQYF. The DNA of the CDR3 is TGTGCCGCCCAGGGTCTCGGGGGTGGGGAGACCCAGTACTTC.

This chain uses TRBV19 with TRBJ1-5; TRBD1 matches at 12 bases. The CDR3 is 16 amino acids. CDR1 and CDR2 (germline): LNHDA, SQIVND (reference sequence). V shed 5 bases, J shed 5 bases, and the junction held 7 bases outside the gene matches. The CDR3 protein is CASSFRDRGRDQPQHF. The CDR3 bases are TGTGCCAGTAGTTTCCGGGACAGGGGGCGAGATCAGCCCCAGCATTTT.

The genes are TRBV29-1 and TRBJ1-1, with 7 bases matching TRBD1. The CDR3 runs 11 residues. Trimming removed 7 bases from V and 7 bases from J; junction bases left unmatched: 6. Germline V gene lookup returns CDR1 SQVTM and CDR2 ANQGSEA. CDR3 in amino acids: CSGLWDSEAFF. The CDR3 nucleotides are TGCAGCGGGCTTTGGGACAGTGAAGCTTTCTTT.

This chain uses TRBV9 with TRBJ2-2, with unresolved D. V lost 4 bases and J lost 0, with 13 bases in between. This CDR3 comprises 16 residues. In germline, CDR1 is SGDLS, CDR2 YYNGEE. CDR3 amino acids: CASSPMGRTNTGELFF. The CDR3 region has the DNA TGTGCCAGCAGCCCGATGGGCAGGACGAACACCGGGGAGCTGTTTTTT. Using reference TRBV9 and TRBJ2-2 for the parts outside the CDR3, the full variable domain is DSGVTQTPKHLITATGQRVTLRCSPRSGDLSVYWYQQSLDQGLQFLIQYYNGEERAKGNILERFSAQQFPDLHSELNLSSLELGDSALYFCASSPMGRTNTGELFFGEGSRLTVL.